Sequencing of this TCR beta chain was carried out in a study of blood T cell repertoires in COVID-19. The wider study: Acute and convalescent COVID-19 specimens originated in the United States, Italy and Spain. T cells, B-cell-depleted T cells, or PBMCs supplied cDNA or gDNA.

The method was immunoSEQ multiplex PCR; TCRdb's version includes in-frame clones alone and lacks a portion of them. The sample records some 150,000 clones, 65% to 85% being singletons. The germline V and J ends were trimmed by 1 base and 0 bases, with 12 bases remaining between them. Germline values: CDR1 KGHDR, CDR2 SFDVKD. The CDR3 is 17 amino acids. The J gene is TRBJ2-1, the V gene TRBV24-1; D possibly corresponds to TRBD2 (6 bases). The sample comprised peripheral blood. The sequence came from a woman in her fifties or sixties with acute or convalescent COVID-19. CDR3 residues: CATSDFPAGSSYNEQFF. DNA for the CDR3: TGTGCCACCAGTGATTTCCCGGCCGGGAGCTCCTACAATGAGCAGTTCTTC.